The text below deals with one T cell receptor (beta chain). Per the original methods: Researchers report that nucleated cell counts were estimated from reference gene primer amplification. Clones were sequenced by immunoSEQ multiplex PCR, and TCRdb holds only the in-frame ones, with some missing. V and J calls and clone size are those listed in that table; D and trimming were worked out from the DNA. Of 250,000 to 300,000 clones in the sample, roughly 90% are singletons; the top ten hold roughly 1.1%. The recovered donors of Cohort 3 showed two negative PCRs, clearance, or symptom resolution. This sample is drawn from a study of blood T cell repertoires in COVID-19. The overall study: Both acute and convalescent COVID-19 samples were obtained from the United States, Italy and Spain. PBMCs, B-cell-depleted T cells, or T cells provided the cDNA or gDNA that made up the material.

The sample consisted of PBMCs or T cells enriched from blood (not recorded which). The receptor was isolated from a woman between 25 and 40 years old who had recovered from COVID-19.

The CDR3 reads CASSLAKGQGNYGYTF. CDR3 in DNA: TGTGCCAGCAGCTTGGCCAAGGGACAGGGAAACTATGGCTACACCTTC. The gene calls are TRBV5-5 and TRBJ1-2; 9 bases agree with TRBD1. The CDR3 spans 16 residues. V trimming: 0 bases; J trimming: 2 bases; junction bases outside the gene matches: 5. Per germline, CDR1 SGHKS and CDR2 YYEKEE (reference sequence).